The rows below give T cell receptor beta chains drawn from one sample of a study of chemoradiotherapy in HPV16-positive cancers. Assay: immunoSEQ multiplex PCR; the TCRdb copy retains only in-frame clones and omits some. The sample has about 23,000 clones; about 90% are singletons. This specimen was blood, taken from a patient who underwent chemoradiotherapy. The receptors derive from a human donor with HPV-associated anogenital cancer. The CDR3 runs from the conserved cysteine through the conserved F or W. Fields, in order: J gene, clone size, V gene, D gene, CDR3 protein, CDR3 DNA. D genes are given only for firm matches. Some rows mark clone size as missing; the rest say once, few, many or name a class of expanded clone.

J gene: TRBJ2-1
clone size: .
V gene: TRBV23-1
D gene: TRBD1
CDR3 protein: CASSHRTGGDYNEQFF
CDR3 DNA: TGCGCCAGCAGTCACCGGACAGGGGGCGACTACAATGAGCAGTTCTTC

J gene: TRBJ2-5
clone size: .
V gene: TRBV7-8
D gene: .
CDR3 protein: CASSSSLPYGRETQYF
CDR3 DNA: TGTGCCAGCAGCTCCTCCCTACCCTACGGGCGGGAGACCCAGTACTTC

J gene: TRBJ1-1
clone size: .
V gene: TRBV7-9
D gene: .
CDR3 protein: CASSLMASEAFF
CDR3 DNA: TGTGCCAGCAGCTTAATGGCGTCTGAAGCTTTCTTT

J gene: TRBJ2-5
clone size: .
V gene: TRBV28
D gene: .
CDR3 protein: CASSSGASPWAQYF
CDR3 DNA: TGTGCCAGCAGTTCCGGGGCTAGCCCTTGGGCCCAGTACTTC

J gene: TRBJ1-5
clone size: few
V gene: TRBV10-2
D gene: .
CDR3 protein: CASSESKGLQPQHF
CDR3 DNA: TGCGCCAGCAGTGAGTCGAAAGGGTTGCAGCCCCAGCATTTT

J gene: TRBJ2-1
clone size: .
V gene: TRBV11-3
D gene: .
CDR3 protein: CASSRAAGTDNEQFF
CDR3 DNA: TGTGCCAGCAGTCGTGCTGCGGGGACCGACAATGAGCAGTTCTTC

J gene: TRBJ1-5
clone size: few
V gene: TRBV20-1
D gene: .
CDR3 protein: CSARDIRPQHF
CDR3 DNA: TGCAGTGCTAGAGACATCCGGCCCCAGCATTTT

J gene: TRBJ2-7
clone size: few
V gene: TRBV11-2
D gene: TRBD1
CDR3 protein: CASRSGTGFYEQYF
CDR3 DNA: TGTGCCAGCAGATCCGGGACAGGGTTCTACGAGCAGTACTTC

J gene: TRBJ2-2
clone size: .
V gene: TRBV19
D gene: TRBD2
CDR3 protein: CASSPTSGRDITGELFF
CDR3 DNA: TGTGCCAGTAGCCCGACTAGCGGGAGGGATATCACCGGGGAGCTGTTTTTT

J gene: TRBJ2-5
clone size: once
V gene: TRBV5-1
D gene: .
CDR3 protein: CASSLALPREETQYF
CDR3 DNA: TGCGCCAGCAGCTTGGCCTTGCCGAGGGAAGAGACCCAGTACTTC

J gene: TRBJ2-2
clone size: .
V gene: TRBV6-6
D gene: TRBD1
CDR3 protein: CASSRTGNTGELFF
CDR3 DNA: TGTGCCAGCAGTAGGACAGGGAACACCGGGGAGCTGTTTTTT

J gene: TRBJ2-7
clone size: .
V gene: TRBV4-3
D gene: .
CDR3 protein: CASSQDLSSYEQYF
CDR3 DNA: TGCGCCAGCAGCCAAGATCTATCCTCCTACGAGCAGTACTTC

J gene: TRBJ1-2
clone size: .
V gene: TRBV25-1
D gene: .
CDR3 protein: CASSEYRALEGYTF
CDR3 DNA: TGTGCCAGCAGTGAATATAGGGCTTTGGAAGGCTACACCTTC

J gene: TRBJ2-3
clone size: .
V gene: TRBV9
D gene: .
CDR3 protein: CASSVGGGSADTQYF
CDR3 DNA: TGTGCCAGCAGCGTAGGTGGGGGTTCGGCAGATACGCAGTATTTT

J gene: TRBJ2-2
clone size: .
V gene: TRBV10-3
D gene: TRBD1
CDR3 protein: CAIRGDGQGTGELFF
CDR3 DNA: TGTGCCATCAGGGGAGACGGACAGGGGACCGGGGAGCTGTTTTTT

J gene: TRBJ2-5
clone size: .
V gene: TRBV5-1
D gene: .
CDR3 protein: CASSQRGRGIETQYF
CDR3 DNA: TGCGCCAGCAGCCAAAGGGGCAGGGGCATCGAGACCCAGTACTTC

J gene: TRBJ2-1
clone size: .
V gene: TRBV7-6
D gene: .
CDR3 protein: CASSSDGVPSSYNEQFF
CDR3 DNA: TGTGCCAGCAGCTCCGACGGGGTTCCGAGCTCCTACAATGAGCAGTTCTTC

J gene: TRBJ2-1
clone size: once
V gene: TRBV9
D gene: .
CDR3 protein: CASSVGYRTDYNEQFF
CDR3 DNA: TGTGCCAGCAGCGTCGGTTACAGGACAGATTACAATGAGCAGTTCTTC

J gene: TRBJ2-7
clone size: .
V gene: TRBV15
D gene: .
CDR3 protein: CATSRENSRLYEQYF
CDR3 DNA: TGTGCCACCAGCAGAGAAAACAGTCGACTCTACGAGCAGTACTTC

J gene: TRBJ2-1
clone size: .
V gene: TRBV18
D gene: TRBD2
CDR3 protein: CASSPSSGRDNEQFF
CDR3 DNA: TGTGCCAGCTCACCTTCCAGCGGGAGAGACAATGAGCAGTTCTTC

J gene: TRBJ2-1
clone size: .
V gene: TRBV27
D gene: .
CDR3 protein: CASSLSTEPSYNEQFF
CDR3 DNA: TGTGCCAGCAGTTTATCAACGGAGCCTTCCTACAATGAGCAGTTCTTC

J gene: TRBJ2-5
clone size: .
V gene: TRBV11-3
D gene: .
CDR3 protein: CASSISEETQYF
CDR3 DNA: TGTGCCAGCAGCATCAGTGAAGAGACCCAGTACTTC

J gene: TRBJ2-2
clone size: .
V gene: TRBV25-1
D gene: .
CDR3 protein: CASSLTGDTTGELFF
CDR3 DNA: TGTGCCAGCAGTTTAACGGGAGACACCACCGGGGAGCTGTTTTTT

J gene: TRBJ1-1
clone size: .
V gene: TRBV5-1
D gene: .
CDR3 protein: CASSPTAGEPFF
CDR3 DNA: TGCGCCAGCAGCCCTACGGCCGGGGAGCCTTTCTTT

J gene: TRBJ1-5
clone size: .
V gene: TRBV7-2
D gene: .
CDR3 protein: CASSFVDNQPQHF
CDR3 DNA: TGTGCCAGCAGCTTTGTCGATAATCAGCCCCAGCATTTT

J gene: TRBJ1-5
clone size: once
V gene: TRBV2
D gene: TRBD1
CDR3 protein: CASTRDSVNQPQHF
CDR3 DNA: TGTGCCAGCACCCGGGACAGCGTAAATCAGCCCCAGCATTTT

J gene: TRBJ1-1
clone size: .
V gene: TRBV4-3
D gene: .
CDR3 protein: CASSQDQVTEAFF
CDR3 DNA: TGCGCCAGCAGCCAAGATCAGGTCACTGAAGCTTTCTTT

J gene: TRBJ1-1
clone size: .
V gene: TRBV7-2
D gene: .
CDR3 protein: CASSLTRVGTEAFF
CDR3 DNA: TGTGCCAGCAGCTTGACTCGGGTGGGCACTGAAGCTTTCTTT

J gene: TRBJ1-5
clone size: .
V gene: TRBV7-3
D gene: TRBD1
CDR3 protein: CASSLQGVPEPQHF
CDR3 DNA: TGTGCCAGCAGCTTACAGGGGGTCCCAGAGCCCCAGCATTTT

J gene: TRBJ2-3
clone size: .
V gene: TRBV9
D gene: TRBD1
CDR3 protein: CASNGQGDFLDTQYF
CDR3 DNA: TGTGCCAGCAACGGGCAGGGGGATTTTTTAGATACGCAGTATTTT

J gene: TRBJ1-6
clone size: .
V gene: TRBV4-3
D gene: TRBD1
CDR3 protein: CASSQEYRGPGNSPLHF
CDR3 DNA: TGCGCCAGCAGCCAAGAATACAGGGGGCCGGGGAATTCACCCCTCCACTTT

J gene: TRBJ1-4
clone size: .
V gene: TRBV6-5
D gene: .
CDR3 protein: CASSYSGQINEKLFF
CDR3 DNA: TGTGCCAGCAGTTACTCAGGACAGATTAATGAAAAACTGTTTTTT

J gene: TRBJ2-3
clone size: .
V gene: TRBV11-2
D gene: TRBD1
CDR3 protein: CASSLVRGQGSTDTQYF
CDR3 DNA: TGTGCCAGCAGCTTAGTTAGGGGACAGGGGAGCACAGATACGCAGTATTTT

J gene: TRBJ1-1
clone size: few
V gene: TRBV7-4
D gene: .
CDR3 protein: CASRSIRGHTEAFF
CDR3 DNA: TGTGCCAGCAGGAGTATAAGGGGACACACTGAAGCTTTCTTT

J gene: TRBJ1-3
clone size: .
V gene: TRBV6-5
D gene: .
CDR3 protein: CASSYSAGAVGNTIYF
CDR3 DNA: TGTGCCAGCAGTTACTCGGCAGGGGCGGTTGGAAACACCATATATTTT

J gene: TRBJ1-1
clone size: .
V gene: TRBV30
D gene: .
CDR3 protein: CAWSEGHSMNTEAFF
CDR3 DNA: TGTGCCTGGAGTGAGGGACACTCCATGAACACTGAAGCTTTCTTT

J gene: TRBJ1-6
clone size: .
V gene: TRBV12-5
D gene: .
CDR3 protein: CASGLDLYSLNDNSPLHF
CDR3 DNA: TGTGCTAGTGGTTTGGACCTGTACTCTCTAAATGATAATTCACCCCTCCACTTT

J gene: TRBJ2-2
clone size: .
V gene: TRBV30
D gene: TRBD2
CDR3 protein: CAWSVTGGRTGELFF
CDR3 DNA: TGTGCCTGGAGTGTAACGGGAGGGAGGACCGGGGAGCTGTTTTTT

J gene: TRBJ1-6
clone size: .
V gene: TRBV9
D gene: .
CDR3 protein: CASSVQATNSPLHF
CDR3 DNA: TGTGCCAGCAGCGTACAGGCTACTAATTCACCCCTCCACTTT

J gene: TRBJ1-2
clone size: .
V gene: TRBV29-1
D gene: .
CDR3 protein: CSVGRRIDGGYTF
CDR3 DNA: TGCAGCGTTGGACGGCGAATCGATGGTGGGTACACCTTC

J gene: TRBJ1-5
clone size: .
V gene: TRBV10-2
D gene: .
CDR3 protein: CASSEFSGTGAEPQHF
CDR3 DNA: TGCGCCAGCAGTGAGTTTTCCGGGACGGGGGCTGAGCCCCAGCATTTT

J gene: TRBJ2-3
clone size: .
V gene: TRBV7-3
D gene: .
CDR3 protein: CASSPRGADTQYF
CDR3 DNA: TGTGCCAGCAGCCCCCGCGGAGCAGATACGCAGTATTTT

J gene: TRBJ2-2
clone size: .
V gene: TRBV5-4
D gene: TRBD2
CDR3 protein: CASSLASGNTGELFF
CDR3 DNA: TGTGCCAGCAGCTTGGCTAGCGGTAACACCGGGGAGCTGTTTTTT

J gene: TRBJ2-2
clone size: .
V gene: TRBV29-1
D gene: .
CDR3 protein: CSVGHGTGELFF
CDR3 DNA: TGCAGCGTTGGGCACGGCACCGGGGAGCTGTTTTTT

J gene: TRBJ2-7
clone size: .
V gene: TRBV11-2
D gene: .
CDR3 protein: CASSPRAGQSTYEQYF
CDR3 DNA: TGTGCCAGCAGTCCCAGGGCCGGCCAAAGTACCTACGAGCAGTACTTC

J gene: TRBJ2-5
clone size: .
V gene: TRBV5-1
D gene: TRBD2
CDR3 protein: CASTNGARASGEETQYF
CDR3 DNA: TGCGCCAGCACAAACGGGGCGAGGGCTAGCGGGGAAGAGACCCAGTACTTC

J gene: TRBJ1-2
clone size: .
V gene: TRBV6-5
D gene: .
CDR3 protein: CASSYSRQADYGYTF
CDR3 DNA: TGTGCCAGCAGTTACTCGAGACAAGCGGACTATGGCTACACCTTC

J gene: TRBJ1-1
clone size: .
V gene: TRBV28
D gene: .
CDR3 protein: CASSFLTEAFF
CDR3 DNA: TGTGCCAGCAGTTTTCTAACTGAAGCTTTCTTT

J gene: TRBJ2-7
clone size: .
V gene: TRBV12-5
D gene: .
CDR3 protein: CASGLDYEQYF
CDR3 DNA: TGTGCTAGTGGTTTGGACTACGAGCAGTACTTC

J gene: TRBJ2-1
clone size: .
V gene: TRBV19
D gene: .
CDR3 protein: CASSIVSDGHNEQFF
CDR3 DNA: TGTGCCAGTAGTATAGTATCGGACGGACACAATGAGCAGTTCTTC

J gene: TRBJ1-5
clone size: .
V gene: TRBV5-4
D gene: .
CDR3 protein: CASSRVFLGQPQHF
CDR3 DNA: TGTGCCAGCAGCCGGGTCTTTTTGGGTCAGCCCCAGCATTTT

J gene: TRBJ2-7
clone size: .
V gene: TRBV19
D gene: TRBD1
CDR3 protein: CASRTTGGVPYEQYF
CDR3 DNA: TGTGCCAGTAGAACTACAGGGGGCGTCCCCTACGAGCAGTACTTC

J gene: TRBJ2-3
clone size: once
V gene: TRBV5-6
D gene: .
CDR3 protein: CASSFRRGASTDTQYF
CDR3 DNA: TGTGCCAGCAGCTTCCGCCGGGGTGCTAGCACAGATACGCAGTATTTT